A selection of T cell receptor beta chains follows, all from one sample in a study of T cells after yellow fever vaccination. Using its own MiXCR run on the 5' RACE reads, TCRdb lists one record per CDR3 protein. The repertoire has some 250,000 distinct CDR3 sequences, about 3.5% of them found once; the top ten carry about a fifth. The input for sequencing was PBMCs, taken 15 days after the yellow fever booster vaccination. These receptor sequences come from a man aged 18 to 35 who received the YFV17D yellow fever vaccine. Each CDR3 is given with its conserved first and last residue. The D gene is left open where the match is weak. Size is stated as how often the clone was seen (once, few, many) or a class if it is expanded.

many	TRBV5-4	TRBJ2-1	.	TGTGCCAGCAGTAGGGCCCTGAGCTCCTACAATGAGCAGTTCTTC	CASSRALSSYNEQFF
many	TRBV6-5	TRBJ2-1	.	TGTGCCAGCAGAGCAGGGTCCGCGGTGTTCTTC	CASRAGSAVFF
many	TRBV4-2	TRBJ2-2	TRBD2	TGTGCCAGCAGCCGGTCAGGGACTAGCGGCAACACCGGGGAGCTGTTTTTT	CASSRSGTSGNTGELFF
many	TRBV20-1	TRBJ2-5	TRBD1	TGCAGTGCTATAACTCTCGGGACAGGGCAAGAGACCCAGTACTTC	CSAITLGTGQETQYF
many	TRBV5-1	TRBJ1-3	.	TGCGCCAGCAGCTCTGGGACGGCCAGCTCTGGAAACACCATATATTTT	CASSSGTASSGNTIYF
many	TRBV6-2/TRBV6-3	TRBJ2-6	TRBD1	TGTGCCAGCATCCCACCGGACAGGCGCTCTGGGGCCAACGTCCTGACTTTC	CASIPPDRRSGANVLTF
many	TRBV11-2	TRBJ2-7	.	TGTGCCAGCAGCTTACCTAGCATCCACGAGCAGTACTTC	CASSLPSIHEQYF
many	TRBV3-1	TRBJ1-6	.	TGTGCCAGCAGCCAAGAGCAGGGGTTTTCACCCCTCCACTTT	CASSQEQGFSPLHF
many	TRBV5-4	TRBJ2-5	TRBD1	TGTGCCAGCAGGATTAAAGGGGGCGAAGAGACCCAGTACTTC	CASRIKGGEETQYF
many	TRBV7-9	TRBJ1-2	.	TGTGCCAGCAGCTTGTACAGCAATCCTAACTATGGCTACACCTTC	CASSLYSNPNYGYTF
many	TRBV6-5	TRBJ1-1	.	TGTGCCAGCAATGGAGGGGCTGGATGGTCTTCTGCTTTCTTT	CASNGGAGWSSAFF
many	TRBV2	TRBJ1-1	.	TGTGCCAGCAGTGAGGAAGGGGACACTGAAGCTTTCTTT	CASSEEGDTEAFF
many	TRBV7-9	TRBJ2-2	TRBD2	TGTGCCAGCAGCGAGACTAGCGCCACGCCTCCAGAGCTGTTTTTT	CASSETSATPPELFF
many	TRBV7-3	TRBJ2-1	.	TGTGCCAGCAGCCCTACCGGGACGCAGAATGAGCAGTTCTTC	CASSPTGTQNEQFF
many	TRBV7-2	TRBJ2-5	.	TGTGCCAGCAGCTTCCAGGCTTCACAAGAGACCCAGTACTTC	CASSFQASQETQYF
many	TRBV7-8	TRBJ1-3	.	TGTGCCAGCAGCTTTCAGCCACAGGGCTCTGGAAACACCATATATTTT	CASSFQPQGSGNTIYF
many	TRBV27	TRBJ2-2	.	TGTGCCAGCAGTTGGCCCACCGGGGAGCTGTTTTTT	CASSWPTGELFF
many	TRBV5-1	TRBJ2-3	.	TGCGCCAGCAGCCTTACAGGGTTAATCCCAGATACGCAGTATTTT	CASSLTGLIPDTQYF
many	TRBV7-8	TRBJ1-2	TRBD1	TGTGCCAGCAGCCGCCGGGACAGGGTTAATGGCTACACCTTC	CASSRRDRVNGYTF
many	TRBV7-2	TRBJ1-2	.	TGTGCCAGCAGCTTTCTGACGCCAGACTATGGCTACACCTTC	CASSFLTPDYGYTF
many	TRBV20-1	TRBJ1-2	.	TGCAGTGCTAGTGGTTCAGCCCGGGGGGCTGGTGGCTACACCTTC	CSASGSARGAGGYTF
many	TRBV12-3/TRBV12-4	TRBJ1-2	.	TGTGCCAGCACCTTAACGGCAAACTATGGCTACACCTTC	CASTLTANYGYTF